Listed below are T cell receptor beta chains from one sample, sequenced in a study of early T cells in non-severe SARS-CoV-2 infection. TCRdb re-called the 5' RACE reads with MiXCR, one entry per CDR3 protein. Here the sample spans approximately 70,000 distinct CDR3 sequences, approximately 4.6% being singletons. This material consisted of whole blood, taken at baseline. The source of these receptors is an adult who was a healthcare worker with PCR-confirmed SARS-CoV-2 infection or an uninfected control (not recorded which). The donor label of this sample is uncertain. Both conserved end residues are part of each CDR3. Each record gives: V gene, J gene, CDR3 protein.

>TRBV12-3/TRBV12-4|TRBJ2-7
CASSLGRTEQYF
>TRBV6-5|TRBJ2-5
CASKLNQIQTQYF
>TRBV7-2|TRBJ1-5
CASSPTALSNQPQHF
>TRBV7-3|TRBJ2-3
CASSFQRGPQYF
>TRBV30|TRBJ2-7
CAWSGGSYEQYF
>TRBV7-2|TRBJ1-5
CASSQRGQSNQPQHF
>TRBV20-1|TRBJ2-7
CSARDSSSGYRKQYF
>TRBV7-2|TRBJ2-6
CASSLGVGIAGANVLTF
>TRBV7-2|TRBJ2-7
CASSLGVDIPYEQYF
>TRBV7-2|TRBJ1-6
CASSLMGRVDNSPLHF
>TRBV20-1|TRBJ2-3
CSASSGLAWTPDTDTQYF
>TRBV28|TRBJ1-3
CASSSGNTIYF
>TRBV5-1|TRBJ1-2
CASSSGTTYGYTF
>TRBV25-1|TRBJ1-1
CASSESRIQSWDTEAFF
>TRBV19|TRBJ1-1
CASSIPGLLRTEAFF
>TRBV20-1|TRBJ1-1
CSARDGQTNTEAFF
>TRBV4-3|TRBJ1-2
CASSQETGATNYGYTF
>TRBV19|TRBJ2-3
CASSRNRGPDTQYF
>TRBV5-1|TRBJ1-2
CASSWSGKGYTF
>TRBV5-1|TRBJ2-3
CASSLSLAGAASTDTQYF
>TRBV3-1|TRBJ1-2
CASSQDGGLGYTF
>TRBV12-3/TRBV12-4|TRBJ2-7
CASSQGGGGPSSYEQYF
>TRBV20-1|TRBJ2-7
CSAGRQSSYEQYF
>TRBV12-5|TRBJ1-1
CASGSLQGGNTEAFF
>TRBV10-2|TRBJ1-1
CASRGKGMNTEAFF
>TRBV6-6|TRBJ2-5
CASSRGQALQETQYF
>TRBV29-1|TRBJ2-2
CSAGMVTGELFF
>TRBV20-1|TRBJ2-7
CSAPPETGVYEQYF
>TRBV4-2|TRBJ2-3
CASSQEVADTQYF
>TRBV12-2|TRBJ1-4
CASRFSSGAEKLFF
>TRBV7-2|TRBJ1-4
CASSRRGEKLFF
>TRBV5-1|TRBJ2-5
CASSPPPGTSGEETQYF
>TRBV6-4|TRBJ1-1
CASSALRGGTEAFF
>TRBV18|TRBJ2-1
CASSATSGANEQFF
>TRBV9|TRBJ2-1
CASSGSGGQFF
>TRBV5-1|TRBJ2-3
CASSPDRGTDTQYF
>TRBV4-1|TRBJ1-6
CASSLMDLYNSPLHF
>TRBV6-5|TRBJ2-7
CATRETASSHEQYF